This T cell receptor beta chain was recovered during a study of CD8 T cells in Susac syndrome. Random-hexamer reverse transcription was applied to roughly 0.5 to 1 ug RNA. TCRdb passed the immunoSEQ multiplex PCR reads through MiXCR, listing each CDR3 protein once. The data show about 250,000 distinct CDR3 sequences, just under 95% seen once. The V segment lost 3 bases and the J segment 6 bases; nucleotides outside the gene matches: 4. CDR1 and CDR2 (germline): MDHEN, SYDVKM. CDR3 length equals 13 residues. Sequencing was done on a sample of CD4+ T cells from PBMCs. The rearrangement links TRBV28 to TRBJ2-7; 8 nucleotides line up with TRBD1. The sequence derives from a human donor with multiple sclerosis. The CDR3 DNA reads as TGTGCCAGCAGTTTCCCACAGGGGGGCGAGCAGTACTTC. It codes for CASSFPQGGEQYF.